These 29 T cell receptor beta chains share one sample of origin, sequenced in a study of shared clonotypes between healthy human individuals. The protocol was immunoSEQ multiplex PCR, while the TCRdb copy is restricted to in-frame clones and leaves out a portion. The table lists around 690,000 clones, about nine tenths of them singletons, with more than 30% in the top ten. The sample comprised memory CD8+ T cells from PBMCs. Subset described: CD45RO+ cells pooled with CCR7-negative TemRA cells. Receptors originate from a man between 18 and 29 years old in good health. Some clones in this sample may be carry-over from other donors' samples.

The gene calls are TRBV27 and TRBJ2-1, with 9 bases identical to TRBD2. The germline gives CDR1 MNHEY, CDR2 SMNVEV (reference sequence). The CDR3 sequence is 20 residues long. V trimming: 4 bases; J trimming: 3 bases; junction bases outside the gene matches: 19. CDR3 in DNA: TGTGCCAGCAGTTCAGATCTTCCACTAGCGGGCCCTTGGGGCTACAATGAGCAGTTCTTC. Protein product: CASSSDLPLAGPWGYNEQFF.

V usage is TRBV9 and J usage is TRBJ2-6, with D unclear. Per the germline V gene, CDR1 is SGDLS and CDR2 is YYNGEE. The V end lost 5 bases, the J end lost 1 base, and 13 bases lay between the germline ends. The CDR3 totals 16 residues. The CDR3 region is CASRAPVGSGANVLTF. CDR3 in DNA: TGTGCCAGCAGGGCCCCCGTTGGGTCTGGGGCCAACGTCCTGACTTTC.

The chain joins TRBV5-8 to TRBJ1-6; 7 positions match TRBD1. The CDR3 consists of 14 residues. Germline V gene lookup returns CDR1 SGHTS and CDR2 YDEGEE. Trimming took 3 bases from V and 8 from J; bases not matched to a gene: 5. CDR3 loop: CASSSGQVYSPLHF. In DNA form, the CDR3 reads TGTGCCAGCAGCTCAGGACAGGTTTATTCACCCCTCCACTTT.

This rearrangement joins TRBV30 to TRBJ1-5; D is uncertain. From germline, CDR1 is GTSNPN and CDR2 SVGIG (reference sequence). The V end was cut by 0 bases, the J end by 4 bases, with 13 bases between. This CDR3 is 15 amino acids long. The CDR3 DNA reads as TGTGCCTGGAGTGTGGGCCCCCTATGGAATCAGCCCCAGCATTTT. Amino acid sequence: CAWSVGPLWNQPQHF.

CDR3 bases: TGTGCCAGTAGGCGAGTGGCGGGAGGGCGAGGAGAGCAGTACTTC. Translated, it gives CASRRVAGGRGEQYF. The gene calls are TRBV19 and TRBJ2-7; TRBD2 matches at 9 bases. Germline V gene data show CDR1 as LNHDA and CDR2 as SQIVND (reference sequence). Trimming at V came to 6 bases and at J to 7 bases, leaving 13 bases not matched to a gene. This CDR3 comprises 15 residues. Filled out from reference TRBV19 and TRBJ2-7, the complete variable domain reads DGGITQSPKYLFRKEGQNVTLSCEQNLNHDAMYWYRQDPGQGLRLIYYSQIVNDFQKGDIAEGYSVSREKKESFPLTVTSAQKNPTAFYLCASRRVAGGRGEQYFGPGTRLTVT.

The V gene is TRBV28, the J gene TRBJ2-7, with 8 bases that match TRBD1. This CDR3 comprises 15 residues. Germline V gene lookup returns CDR1 MDHEN and CDR2 SYDVKM. Trimming took 10 bases from V and 0 from J; bases not matched to a gene: 11. CDR3 sequence: CATGQGLSVSYEQYF. CDR3 DNA sequence: TGTGCCACAGGACAGGGTCTTTCGGTCTCCTACGAGCAGTACTTC.

The chain has TRBV5-1 and TRBJ2-2; 7 bases match TRBD2. CDR1 is SGHRS, CDR2 YFSETQ, per germline. The CDR3 runs 16 residues. After removal of 6 bases from V and 3 bases from J, the junction contained 11 bases not matched to a gene. CDR3 DNA: TGCGCCAGCACCCTCAACGCGGGAGCAGACACCGGGGAGCTGTTTTTT. This encodes CASTLNAGADTGELFF.

J is TRBJ2-1 and V is TRBV13, with TRBD1 identical over 10 bases. Trimming at V came to 5 bases and at J to 4 bases, leaving 5 bases not matched to a gene. Germline V lookup: CDR1 PRHDT, CDR2 FYEKMQ (reference sequence). This CDR3 spans 15 amino acids. The CDR3 nucleotides read TGTGCCAGCAGCCCCGGGACAGGGGAGTACAATGAGCAGTTCTTC. Translating gives CASSPGTGEYNEQFF.

On this clone: This specimen includes other DNA sequences encoding the same CDR3. This chain joins TRBV27 and TRBJ2-3, with 8 bases fitting TRBD1. Germline loops: CDR1 MNHEY, CDR2 SMNVEV (reference sequence). The CDR3 is 14 amino acids. After removal of 6 bases from V and 1 base from J, the junction contained 3 bases not matched to a gene. The CDR3 bases are TGTGCCAGCAGCTCGGACAGGGGCACAGATACGCAGTATTTT. It is translated as CASSSDRGTDTQYF.

Notes on this clone: Other DNA sequences in the same sample also yield this CDR3. The DNA of the CDR3 is TGTGCCAGCAGCTCCACCGGGGGTTCCTACGAGCAGTACTTC. Amino acids: CASSSTGGSYEQYF. The rearrangement links TRBV7-2 to TRBJ2-7, with D perhaps TRBD2 (6 bases). There are 14 residues in the CDR3. The V end lost 4 bases, the J end lost 1 base, and 11 bases lay between the germline ends. CDR1 is SGHTA and CDR2 is FQGNSA in the germline V gene.

The gene calls are TRBV7-6 and TRBJ1-1; D gene ambiguous. The CDR3 contains 15 residues. V lost 1 base to trimming and J lost 1 base, with 10 bases between them. Germline loops: CDR1 SGHVS, CDR2 FNYEAQ. The CDR3 region is CASSLGRWANTEAFF. The CDR3 DNA reads as TGTGCCAGCAGCTTAGGGAGATGGGCGAACACTGAAGCTTTCTTT.

The chain carries TRBV5-6 and TRBJ2-1; D may be TRBD2 (6 bases). V lost 3 bases and J lost 0, with 16 bases in between. The length of the CDR3 is 17 residues. CDR1 is SGHDT and CDR2 is YYEEEE in the germline V gene. CDR3 sequence reads: CASSSGTKEGSYNEQFF. CDR3 in DNA: TGTGCCAGCAGCTCCGGGACCAAGGAGGGCTCCTACAATGAGCAGTTCTTC.

The rearrangement links TRBV6-6 to TRBJ2-7; D remains unclear. V lost 2 bases and J lost 5, with 16 bases in between. CDR1 is MNHNY, CDR2 SVGAGI, per germline (reference sequence). The CDR3 is 15 amino acids. The CDR3 here is CASSYKTAPRNEQYF. The CDR3 DNA is TGTGCCAGCAGTTACAAAACAGCCCCTCGAAACGAGCAGTACTTC.

The rearrangement joins TRBV5-1 to TRBJ1-2; 7 bases fit TRBD1. The CDR3 runs 16 residues. CDR1 is SGHRS, CDR2 YFSETQ, per germline. The V gene end was trimmed by 3 bases and the J gene end by 3 bases; junction bases not matched to a gene: 11. The chain's CDR3 is CASSSLTGTDYYGYTF. The CDR3 DNA reads as TGCGCCAGCAGCTCGCTTACCGGGACAGATTACTATGGCTACACCTTC.

The chain combines TRBV5-6 with TRBJ1-1, with TRBD1 identical over 9 bases. J lost 4 bases, V lost 4 bases, and 5 bases had no gene match. Germline lookup yields CDR1 SGHDT and CDR2 YYEEEE. The CDR3 is made up of 14 amino acids. The CDR3 DNA reads as TGTGCCAGCAGCCCCACGGACAGGGGCACTGAAGCTTTCTTT. It is translated as CASSPTDRGTEAFF.

The genes are TRBV4-1 and TRBJ2-1, with 8 bases fitting TRBD2. Losses at the gene ends were 2 bases for V and 8 bases for J; bases not matched to a gene: 11. There are 16 residues in the CDR3. The germline gives CDR1 MGHRA, CDR2 YSYEKL. CDR3 loop: CASSQKIGRAMDEQFF. CDR3 sequence (DNA): TGCGCCAGCAGCCAAAAAATCGGGAGGGCCATGGATGAGCAGTTCTTC.

The genes are TRBV28 and TRBJ2-1; D not certain. The germline V gene has CDR1 MDHEN and CDR2 SYDVKM. The CDR3 has 17 amino acids. The V gene lost 8 bases and the J gene lost 0 bases, with 20 bases spanning the gap. For the CDR3, the DNA is TGTGCCAGCCTTCCATGGCAGGACCGAAGCTCCTACAATGAGCAGTTCTTC. Its protein is CASLPWQDRSSYNEQFF.

This chain joins TRBV4-1 and TRBJ1-2, with D possibly being TRBD1 (5 bases). The V gene lost 1 base and the J gene lost 1 base, with 7 bases spanning the gap. This CDR3 region has 14 residues. CDR1 and CDR2 from the germline V gene are MGHRA and YSYEKL. Here the CDR3 reads CASSQVGDNYGYTF. The CDR3 nucleotides read TGCGCCAGCAGCCAAGTGGGGGATAACTATGGCTACACCTTC.

The rearrangement links TRBV6-5 to TRBJ2-7; 9 bases agree with TRBD1. V trimming: 6 bases; J trimming: 4 bases; junction bases outside the gene matches: 7. In germline, CDR1 is MNHEY, CDR2 SVGAGI. The CDR3 sequence is 14 residues long. CDR3 bases: TGTGCCAGCAGGCCTACAGGGGGCTTTTACGAGCAGTACTTC. The encoded protein is CASRPTGGFYEQYF.

This chain joins TRBV11-3 and TRBJ2-1, with a weak D call TRBD2 (5 bases). This CDR3 is built from 14 residues. The V gene lost 5 bases and the J gene lost 7 bases, with 15 bases spanning the gap. Looked up from germline, CDR1 is SGHNT and CDR2 is YENEEA. CDR3 sequence (DNA): TGTGCCAGCAGCGATCCATACGAGGGAAATGAGCAGTTCTTC. Its translation: CASSDPYEGNEQFF.

The rearrangement joins TRBV5-6 to TRBJ1-1; the match to TRBD1 covers 7 bases. The germline V gene has CDR1 SGHDT and CDR2 YYEEEE. The length of the CDR3 is 16 residues. J gave up 5 bases and V 1 base, and 11 bases lay outside the gene matches. CDR3 in amino acids: CASSLQMAGGFTEAFF. CDR3 DNA: TGTGCCAGCAGCTTGCAGATGGCAGGGGGTTTTACTGAAGCTTTCTTT. The full variable domain, with the rest looked up from reference TRBV5-6 and TRBJ1-1, is DAGVTQSPTHLIKTRGQQVTLRCSPKSGHDTVSWYQQALGQGPQFIFQYYEEEERQRGNFPDRFSGHQFPNYSSELNVNALLLGDSALYLCASSLQMAGGFTEAFFGQGTRLTVV.

The chain uses TRBV4-2 and TRBJ1-6; D is unclear. V was cut by 0 bases and J by 5 bases, with 8 bases left in between. The CDR3 loop spans 15 amino acids. Germline lookup yields CDR1 LGHNA and CDR2 YNFKEQ. The CDR3 sequence is CASSQDLNNNSPLHF. The CDR3, as DNA: TGTGCCAGCAGCCAAGATCTTAACAATAATTCACCCCTCCACTTT.

The chain recombines TRBV28 with TRBJ1-1, with 7 positions matching TRBD1. Germline loops: CDR1 MDHEN, CDR2 SYDVKM. V lost 6 bases, J lost 0 bases, and 7 bases stayed unmatched. CDR3 length equals 15 residues. The CDR3 loop is CASSPTGTVNTEAFF. Here the CDR3 DNA reads TGTGCCAGCAGCCCCACCGGGACAGTGAACACTGAAGCTTTCTTT.

V is TRBV2 and J is TRBJ2-7, with D unclear. The germline CDR1 and CDR2 sequences are SNHLY and FYNNEI. This CDR3 contains 15 residues. Deletions cut 3 bases from V and 5 bases from J, with 17 bases between. CDR3 bases: TGTGCCAGCAGTGATCTTCCGGCCCGGCAGCACGAGCAGTACTTC. Its protein is CASSDLPARQHEQYF. The entire variable domain, with the rest obtained from reference TRBV2 and TRBJ2-7, is as follows: EPEVTQTPSHQVTQMGQEVILRCVPISNHLYFYWYRQILGQKVEFLVSFYNNEISEKSEIFDDQFSVERPDGSNFTLKIRSTKLEDSAMYFCASSDLPARQHEQYFGPGTRLTVT.

The gene calls are TRBV10-1 and TRBJ1-1, with D perhaps matching TRBD1 (5 bases). V shed 3 bases and J shed 0 bases, with 11 bases lying between them. CDR3 length: 15 amino acids. The V gene's germline CDR1 is WNHNN and CDR2 SYGVQD (reference sequence). CDR3 amino acids: CASSEFLGVNTEAFF. In DNA form, the CDR3 reads TGCGCCAGCAGTGAATTCTTAGGGGTGAACACTGAAGCTTTCTTT.

The chain is built from TRBV5-6 and TRBJ2-1, with a possible D match to TRBD1 (5 bases). The CDR3 has 13 residues. Deletions cut 5 bases from V and 4 bases from J, with 10 bases between. Germline V gene data show CDR1 as SGHDT and CDR2 as YYEEEE. Written as DNA, the CDR3 is TGTGCCAGCAGACCTAGGGGTTACAATGAGCAGTTCTTC. Translation: CASRPRGYNEQFF.

The chain has TRBV6-5 and TRBJ2-7; TRBD1 is a possible D gene (6 bases). V was cut by 6 bases and J by 0 bases, with 9 bases left in between. The CDR3 sequence is 13 residues long. Germline V gene lookup returns CDR1 MNHEY and CDR2 SVGAGI. CDR3 amino acids: CASRLTGSYEQYF. The CDR3 DNA is TGTGCCAGCAGACTGACAGGCTCCTACGAGCAGTACTTC.

This rearrangement joins TRBV4-2 to TRBJ2-4, with D tentatively TRBD1 (6 bases). Germline CDR1 is LGHNA and CDR2 is YNFKEQ. The CDR3 is 16 residues long. V lost 3 bases to trimming and J lost 4 bases, with 16 bases between them. CDR3 sequence: CASSHISEGTKNIQYF. In DNA form, the CDR3 reads TGTGCCAGCAGCCACATTTCAGAGGGGACAAAAAACATTCAGTACTTC.

Here the CDR3 DNA reads TGTGCCAGCAGGTCGGACAGAGATCTAGCCAAAAACATTCAGTACTTC. It is translated as CASRSDRDLAKNIQYF. The chain has TRBV27 and TRBJ2-4; TRBD1 might be the D (6 bases). This CDR3 region has 16 residues. Germline values: CDR1 MNHEY, CDR2 SMNVEV (reference sequence). Trimming took 6 bases from V and 0 from J, leaving 15 bases between them.